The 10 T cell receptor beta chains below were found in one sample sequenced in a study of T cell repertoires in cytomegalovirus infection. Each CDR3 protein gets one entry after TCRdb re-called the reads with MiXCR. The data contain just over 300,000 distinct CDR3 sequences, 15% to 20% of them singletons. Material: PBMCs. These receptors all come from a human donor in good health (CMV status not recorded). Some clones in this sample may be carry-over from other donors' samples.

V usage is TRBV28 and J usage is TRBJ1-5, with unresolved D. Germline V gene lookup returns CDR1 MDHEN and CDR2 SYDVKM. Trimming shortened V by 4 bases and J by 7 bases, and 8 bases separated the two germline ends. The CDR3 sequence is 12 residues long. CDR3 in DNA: TGTGCCAGCAGTTGGGCTGGACAGCCCCAGCATTTT. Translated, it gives CASSWAGQPQHF.

The CDR3 DNA follows: TGTGCCAGCAGCCGGGACAGAGCTATTTCTTACGAGCAGTACTTC. This translates into CASSRDRAISYEQYF. This chain joins TRBV7-2 and TRBJ2-7, with 7 positions matching TRBD1. The CDR3 sequence is 15 residues long. V was clipped by 5 bases and J by 4 bases; unmatched bases: 11. Germline CDR1 is SGHTA and CDR2 is FQGNSA.

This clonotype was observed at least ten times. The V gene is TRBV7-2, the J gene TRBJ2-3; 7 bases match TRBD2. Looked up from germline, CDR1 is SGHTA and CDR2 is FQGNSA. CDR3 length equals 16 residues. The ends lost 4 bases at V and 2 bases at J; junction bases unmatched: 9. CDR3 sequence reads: CASSSDWRGITDTQYF. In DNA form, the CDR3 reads TGTGCCAGCAGCTCCGACTGGCGGGGGATCACAGATACGCAGTATTTT.

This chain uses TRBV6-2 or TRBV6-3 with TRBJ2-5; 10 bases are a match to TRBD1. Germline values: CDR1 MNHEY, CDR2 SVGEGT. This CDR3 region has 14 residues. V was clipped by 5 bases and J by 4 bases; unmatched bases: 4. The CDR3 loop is CASSKRTGGETQYF. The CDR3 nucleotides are TGTGCCAGCAGTAAACGGACAGGGGGAGAGACCCAGTACTTC.

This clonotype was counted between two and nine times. The CDR3: CSATHPGANVLTF. The CDR3 region has the DNA TGCAGTGCTACCCACCCTGGGGCCAACGTCCTGACTTTC. J is TRBJ2-6 and V is TRBV20-1; no firm D call. The germline gives CDR1 DFQATT, CDR2 SNEGSKA (reference sequence). Trimming took off 4 bases at V and 2 bases at J, with 6 bases between the two ends. CDR3 length: 13 residues.

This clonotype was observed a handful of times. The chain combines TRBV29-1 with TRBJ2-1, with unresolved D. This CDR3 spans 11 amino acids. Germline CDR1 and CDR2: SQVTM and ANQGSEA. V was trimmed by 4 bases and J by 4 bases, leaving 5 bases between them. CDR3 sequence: CSVGPYNEQFF. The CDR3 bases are TGCAGCGTTGGACCTTACAATGAGCAGTTCTTC.

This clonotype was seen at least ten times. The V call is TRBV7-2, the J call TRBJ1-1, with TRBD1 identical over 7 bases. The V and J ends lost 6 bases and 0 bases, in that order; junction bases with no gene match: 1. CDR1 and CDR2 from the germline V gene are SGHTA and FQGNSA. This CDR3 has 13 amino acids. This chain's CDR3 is CASRGQMNTEAFF. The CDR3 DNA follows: TGTGCCAGCAGGGGACAGATGAACACTGAAGCTTTCTTT.

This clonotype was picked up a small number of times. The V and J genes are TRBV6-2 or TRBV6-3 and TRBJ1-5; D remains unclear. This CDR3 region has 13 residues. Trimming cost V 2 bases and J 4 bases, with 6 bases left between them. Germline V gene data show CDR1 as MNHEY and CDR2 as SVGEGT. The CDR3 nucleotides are TGTGCCAGCAGTTACGCCCGGAATCAGCCCCAGCATTTT. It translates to CASSYARNQPQHF.

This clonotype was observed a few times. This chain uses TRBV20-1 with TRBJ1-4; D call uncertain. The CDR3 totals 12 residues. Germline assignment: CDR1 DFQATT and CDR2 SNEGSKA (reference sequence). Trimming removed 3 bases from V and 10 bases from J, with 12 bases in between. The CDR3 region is CSARREGAKLFF. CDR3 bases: TGCAGTGCTAGGCGGGAGGGAGCAAAACTGTTTTTT.

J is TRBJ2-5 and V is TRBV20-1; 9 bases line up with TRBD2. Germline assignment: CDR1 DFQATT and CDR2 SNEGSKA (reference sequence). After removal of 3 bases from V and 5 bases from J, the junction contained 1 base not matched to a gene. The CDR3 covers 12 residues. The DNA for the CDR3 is TGCAGTGCTAGGCGGGGGGGGGAGACCCAGTACTTC. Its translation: CSARRGGETQYF.